What follows are 26 T cell receptor beta chains derived from one specimen sequenced in a study of cytomegalovirus exposure and HLA in healthy donors. PCR involved 60 Vbeta and 13 Jbeta primers. Clones were read by immunoSEQ multiplex PCR, and TCRdb kept only the in-frame ones, dropping some. The table records 150,000 to 200,000 clones, roughly a tenth of them present only once. Sequencing was done on a sample of PBMCs. These receptors were collected from a woman in her twenties or thirties in good health and CMV-seropositive.

The CDR3, as DNA: TGTGCCAGCAGCTTAGAACTCCAGGGGGTTGACAATGAGCAGTTCTTC. Protein sequence: CASSLELQGVDNEQFF. The chain uses TRBV7-9 and TRBJ2-1; 7 bases agree with TRBD1. The germline gives CDR1 SEHNR, CDR2 FQNEAQ (reference sequence). CDR3 length: 16 amino acids. Trimming at V came to 1 base and at J to 5 bases, leaving 8 bases not matched to a gene.

CDR3 in amino acids: CASHEFGRETQYF. For the CDR3, the DNA is TGTGCCAGTCACGAGTTTGGGAGAGAGACCCAGTACTTC. The chain is built from TRBV11-2 and TRBJ2-5; maybe TRBD2 (5 bases). Trimming shortened V by 9 bases and J by 4 bases, and 15 bases separated the two germline ends. Germline V gene lookup returns CDR1 SGHAT and CDR2 FQNNGV. CDR3 length: 13 residues.

V is TRBV5-1 and J is TRBJ1-5, with D perhaps TRBD1 (5 bases). The CDR3 has 15 amino acids. With 3 bases removed from V and 2 bases from J, the gap between germline ends came to 12 bases. The germline V gene has CDR1 SGHRS and CDR2 YFSETQ. CDR3 sequence reads: CASSSRASGNQPQHF. Written as DNA, the CDR3 is TGCGCCAGCAGCTCCAGGGCTTCAGGCAATCAGCCCCAGCATTTT.

This clone was seen a few times. The chain joins TRBV7-6 to TRBJ2-1; a weak D match, TRBD2 (6 bases). Germline V gene lookup returns CDR1 SGHVS and CDR2 FNYEAQ. Trimming removed 4 bases from V and 8 bases from J, with 18 bases in between. The CDR3 loop spans 15 amino acids. The DNA of the CDR3 is TGTGCCAGCAGCTCCCGACCGGGGACTTCGCATGAGCAGTTCTTC. Translating gives CASSSRPGTSHEQFF.

This clone was detected only a few times. DNA for the CDR3: TGTGCCAGCAGCTTCACAGGGGGCACCGGGGAGCTGTTTTTT. Its translation: CASSFTGGTGELFF. The J gene is TRBJ2-2, the V gene TRBV7-9, with 8 bases that match TRBD1. The germline V gene encodes CDR1 SEHNR and CDR2 FQNEAQ (reference sequence). CDR3 length: 14 residues. The J segment lost 4 bases and the V segment lost 3 bases, leaving 1 base of the junction unmatched.

This clone came up a few times. The chain employs TRBV27 and TRBJ2-1; 9 positions agree with TRBD2. The CDR3 consists of 16 residues. The V gene end was trimmed by 5 bases and the J gene end by 7 bases; junction bases not matched to a gene: 12. Germline assignment: CDR1 MNHEY and CDR2 SMNVEV (reference sequence). The CDR3 bases are TGTGCCAGCAGTCCCTTTAGCGGGAGAACCGGGAATGAGCAGTTCTTC. It is translated as CASSPFSGRTGNEQFF.

This clone was picked up a small number of times. The chain has TRBV14 and TRBJ1-3, with D hard to call. V was pared by 4 bases and J by 6 bases, with 10 bases between. CDR1 SGHDN and CDR2 FVKESK come from the germline V gene. CDR3 length: 13 residues. The CDR3 loop is CASSRLGANTIYF. CDR3 bases: TGTGCCAGCAGCCGGCTTGGTGCAAACACCATATATTTT.

A few counts support this clone. This chain connects TRBV7-9 to TRBJ2-1; 11 bases line up with TRBD1. The V and J ends lost 1 base and 7 bases, in that order; junction bases with no gene match: 3. The V gene's germline CDR1 is SEHNR and CDR2 FQNEAQ (reference sequence). The CDR3 runs to 15 residues. CDR3 DNA sequence: TGTGCCAGCAGCTTAGTAGGACAGGGGGCGAATGAGCAGTTCTTC. Translating it yields CASSLVGQGANEQFF.

A word on this clone: At one end, the junction sequence differs from germline, possibly due to a read error. The chain has TRBV2 and TRBJ1-5; D might be TRBD1 (5 bases). CDR3 length: 13 amino acids. The V gene's germline CDR1 is SNHLY and CDR2 FYNNEI. The CDR3 DNA sequence: TGTGCCAGCAAGGGGCAGGGAAATCAGCCCCAGAATTTT. This sequence encodes CASKGQGNQPQNF. The whole variable domain, remainder taken from reference TRBV2 and TRBJ1-5, is EPEVTQTPSHQVTQMGQEVILRCVPISNHLYFYWYRQILGQKVEFLVSFYNNEISEKSEIFDDQFSVERPDGSNFTLKIRSTKLEDSAMYFCASKGQGNQPQNFGDGTRLSIL.

On this clone: The sample contains more than one DNA sequence encoding this CDR3. The gene calls are TRBV5-4 and TRBJ1-5; no firm D call. This CDR3 contains 16 residues. Germline V CDR1 and CDR2: SGHNT, YYREEE (reference sequence). Trimming took off 8 bases at V and 1 base at J, with 19 bases between the two ends. The CDR3 here is CASTPEEWASNQPQHF. The CDR3 DNA sequence: TGTGCCAGTACTCCCGAAGAATGGGCCAGCAATCAGCCCCAGCATTTT.

This chain links TRBV5-6 with TRBJ2-5, with D unresolved. V was pared by 4 bases and J by 5 bases, with 15 bases between. The CDR3 contains 14 residues. In germline, CDR1 is SGHDT, CDR2 YYEEEE. The CDR3 DNA follows: TGTGCCAGCAGCCCCGGAGCCCAGTGGGAGACCCAGTACTTC. It is translated as CASSPGAQWETQYF.

The gene calls are TRBV10-3 and TRBJ1-6; TRBD1 matches 9 bases. This CDR3 spans 14 amino acids. CDR1 and CDR2 from the germline V gene are ENHRY and SYGVKD. The ends lost 5 bases at V and 10 bases at J; junction bases unmatched: 6. CDR3 protein: CAISPGQGESPLHF. CDR3 DNA: TGTGCCATCAGTCCGGGACAGGGAGAATCACCCCTCCACTTT.

This CDR3 is CASTAGQGLDEQYF. The CDR3 DNA reads as TGTGCCAGCACGGCGGGACAGGGGCTCGACGAGCAGTACTTC. The V call is TRBV2, the J call TRBJ2-5, with 10 bases lining up with TRBD1. The end of the DNA fits TRBJ2-7 better, so the J call may be wrong. Germline CDR1 reads SNHLY; CDR2 reads FYNNEI. This CDR3 is built from 14 residues.

This sequence joins TRBV7-9 and TRBJ1-1; no clear D. The ends were cut back, 3 bases at V and 8 bases at J, with 10 bases in the middle. Looked up from germline, CDR1 is SEHNR and CDR2 is FQNEAQ (reference sequence). The CDR3 is 12 residues long. CDR3 sequence (DNA): TGTGCCAGCAGCTTGTCAGGCAGCGAAGCTTTCTTT. Protein sequence: CASSLSGSEAFF.

This chain connects TRBV5-1 to TRBJ2-7; weak D call: TRBD1 (6 bases). The V gene lost 4 bases and the J gene lost 1 base, with 15 bases spanning the gap. CDR1 is SGHRS, CDR2 YFSETQ, per germline. The CDR3 extends over 15 amino acids. The CDR3 sequence is CASSPVQGWSYEQYF. The CDR3 DNA is TGCGCCAGCAGCCCAGTACAGGGATGGTCCTACGAGCAGTACTTC.

The chain employs TRBV11-2 and TRBJ2-7; 8 nucleotides align to TRBD2. CDR1 SGHAT and CDR2 FQNNGV come from the germline V gene. The CDR3 runs 15 residues. The trim removed 1 base at V and 2 bases at J, leaving 4 bases unmatched. The CDR3 protein is CASSLGSGATYEQYF. DNA of the CDR3: TGTGCCAGCAGCTTAGGTAGCGGGGCAACCTACGAGCAGTACTTC.

The rearrangement links TRBV19 to TRBJ2-6; D might be TRBD1 (5 bases). Trimming cost V 5 bases and J 4 bases, with 12 bases left between them. Per the germline V gene, CDR1 is LNHDA and CDR2 is SQIVND (reference sequence). This CDR3 has 15 residues. The CDR3 nucleotides are TGTGCCAGTAGTTCCAGGGTGAGCGGGGCCAACGTCCTGACTTTC. Its protein product is CASSSRVSGANVLTF.

This clone turned up a few times. The chain uses TRBV11-3 and TRBJ2-3; no clear D. CDR3 size: 13 residues. Germline-derived CDR1 and CDR2 are SGHNT and YENEEA. V lost 4 bases and J lost 6, with 11 bases in between. CDR3: CASSSWQDDTQYF. In DNA form, the CDR3 reads TGTGCCAGCAGCTCCTGGCAGGATGATACGCAGTATTTT. The full variable domain, with the rest looked up from reference TRBV11-3 and TRBJ2-3, is EAGVVQSPRYKIIEKKQPVAFWCNPISGHNTLYWYLQNLGQGPELLIRYENEEAVDDSQLPKDRFSAERLKGVDSTLKIQPAELGDSAVYLCASSSWQDDTQYFGPGTRLTVL.

In its sample, this clone was seen a few times. The J gene is TRBJ2-6, the V gene TRBV11-2; 9 bases fit TRBD1. Germline CDR1 reads SGHAT; CDR2 reads FQNNGV. CDR3 length: 14 residues. The CDR3 nucleotides are TGTGCTGACAGGGGGATTTCTGGGGCCAACGTCCTGACTTTC. The encoded protein is CADRGISGANVLTF.

This clone was found a few times. V gene TRBV21-1 combines with J gene TRBJ1-2; TRBD1 reflects the table's D call only, with no check against the DNA. TRBV21-1 is annotated as a pseudogene. The CDR3 consists of 17 residues. The CDR3 nucleotides are TGTGCCAGCAGCAAATCAGGAACGACCGAGATCTTCTATGGCTACACCTTC. Its protein is CASSKSGTTEIFYGYTF.

The rearrangement links TRBV18 to TRBJ2-7, with TRBD1 matching 9 bases. Losses at the gene ends were 4 bases for V and 5 bases for J; bases not matched to a gene: 9. Germline V lookup: CDR1 KGHSH, CDR2 LQKENI. The CDR3 length is 15 residues. The chain's CDR3 is CASSLPGTGTNEQYF. The CDR3 DNA reads as TGTGCCAGCTCACTACCCGGGACAGGGACGAACGAGCAGTACTTC.

The chain recombines TRBV9 with TRBJ2-5, with 7 bases lining up with TRBD1. Trimming took 0 bases from V and 5 from J; bases not matched to a gene: 10. This CDR3 has 16 residues. CDR1 SGDLS and CDR2 YYNGEE come from the germline V gene. The CDR3 region is CASSVGTGEPYETQYF. CDR3 sequence (DNA): TGTGCCAGCAGCGTAGGCACAGGGGAGCCGTATGAGACCCAGTACTTC. The full variable domain, its missing parts supplied by reference TRBV9 and TRBJ2-5, is DSGVTQTPKHLITATGQRVTLRCSPRSGDLSVYWYQQSLDQGLQFLIQYYNGEERAKGNILERFSAQQFPDLHSELNLSSLELGDSALYFCASSVGTGEPYETQYFGPGTRLLVL.

This clone was counted between two and nine times. The chain links TRBV6-4 to TRBJ1-1; 7 bases match TRBD1. Trimming removed 5 bases from V and 3 bases from J; junction bases left unmatched: 3. The germline CDR1 and CDR2 sequences are MRHNA and SNTAGT. The CDR3 loop spans 13 amino acids. The chain's CDR3 is CASSRQGDTEAFF. The DNA of the CDR3 is TGTGCCAGCAGTCGACAGGGAGACACTGAAGCTTTCTTT.

This clone showed up just a few times. The V and J genes are TRBV5-1 and TRBJ2-7, with a possible D match to TRBD2 (5 bases). With 2 bases removed from V and 0 bases from J, the gap between germline ends came to 12 bases. The germline CDR1 and CDR2 sequences are SGHRS and YFSETQ. The CDR3 runs 15 residues. CDR3 region: CASSLKDSLSYEQYF. The CDR3 DNA follows: TGCGCCAGCAGCTTAAAGGACTCGCTCTCCTACGAGCAGTACTTC.

This clone was observed a handful of times. The J gene is TRBJ2-2, the V gene TRBV5-1; D is uncertain. Germline V gene data show CDR1 as SGHRS and CDR2 as YFSETQ. The CDR3 contains 14 residues. Trimming removed 4 bases at V and 1 base at J, with 8 bases between. CDR3 bases: TGCGCCAGCAGCGCCACAGTGAACACCGGGGAGCTGTTTTTT. Its protein is CASSATVNTGELFF. The full variable domain, rest sourced from reference TRBV5-1 and TRBJ2-2, is KAGVTQTPRYLIKTRGQQVTLSCSPISGHRSVSWYQQTPGQGLQFLFEYFSETQRNKGNFPGRFSGRQFSNSRSEMNVSTLELGDSALYLCASSATVNTGELFFGEGSRLTVL.

On this clone: The sample carries other DNA sequences with the same CDR3. The J gene is TRBJ2-3, the V gene TRBV5-1; D is undetermined. Germline assignment: CDR1 SGHRS and CDR2 YFSETQ. V lost 1 base and J 4 bases, leaving 4 bases between the germline ends. This CDR3 comprises 12 residues. DNA of the CDR3: TGCGCCAGCAGCTTGACTGCAGATACGCAGTATTTT. This encodes CASSLTADTQYF.